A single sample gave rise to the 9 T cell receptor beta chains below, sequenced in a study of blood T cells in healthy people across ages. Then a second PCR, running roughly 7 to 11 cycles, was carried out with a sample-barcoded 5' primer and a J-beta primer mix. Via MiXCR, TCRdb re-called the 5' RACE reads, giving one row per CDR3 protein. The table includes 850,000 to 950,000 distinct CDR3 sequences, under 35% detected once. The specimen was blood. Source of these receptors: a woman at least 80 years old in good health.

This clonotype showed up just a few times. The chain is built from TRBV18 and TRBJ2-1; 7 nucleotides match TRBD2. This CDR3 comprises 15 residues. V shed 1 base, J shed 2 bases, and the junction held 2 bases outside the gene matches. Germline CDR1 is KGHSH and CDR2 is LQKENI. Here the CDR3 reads CASSPLGLTYNEQFF. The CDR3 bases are TGTGCCAGCTCACCACTGGGACTAACCTACAATGAGCAGTTCTTC.

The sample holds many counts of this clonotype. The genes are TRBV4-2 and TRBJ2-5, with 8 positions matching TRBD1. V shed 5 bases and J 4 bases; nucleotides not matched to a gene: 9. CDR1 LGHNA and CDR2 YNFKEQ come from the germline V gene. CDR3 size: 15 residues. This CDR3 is CASSLQGRGRETQYF. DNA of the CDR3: TGTGCCAGCAGCTTACAAGGCAGGGGGCGAGAGACCCAGTACTTC.

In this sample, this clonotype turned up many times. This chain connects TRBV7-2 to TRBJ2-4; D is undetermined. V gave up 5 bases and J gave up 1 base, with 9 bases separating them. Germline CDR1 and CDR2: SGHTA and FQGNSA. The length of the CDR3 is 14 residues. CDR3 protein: CASSLDIAKNIQYF. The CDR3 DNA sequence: TGTGCCAGCAGCCTAGACATTGCCAAAAACATTCAGTACTTC.

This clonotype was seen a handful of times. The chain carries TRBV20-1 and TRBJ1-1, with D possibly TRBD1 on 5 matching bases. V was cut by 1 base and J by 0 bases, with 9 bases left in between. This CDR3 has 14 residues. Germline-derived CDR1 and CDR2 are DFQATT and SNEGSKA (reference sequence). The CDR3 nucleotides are TGCAGTGCTAGAGTTCGACAGATGAACACTGAAGCTTTCTTT. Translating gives CSARVRQMNTEAFF.

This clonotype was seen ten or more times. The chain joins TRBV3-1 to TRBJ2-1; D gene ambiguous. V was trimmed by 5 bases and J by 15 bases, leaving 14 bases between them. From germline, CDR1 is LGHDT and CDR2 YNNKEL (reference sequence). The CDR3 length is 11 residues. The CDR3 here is CASSSRTAAFF. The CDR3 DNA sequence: TGTGCCAGCAGCTCCCGGACGGCGGCGTTCTTC.

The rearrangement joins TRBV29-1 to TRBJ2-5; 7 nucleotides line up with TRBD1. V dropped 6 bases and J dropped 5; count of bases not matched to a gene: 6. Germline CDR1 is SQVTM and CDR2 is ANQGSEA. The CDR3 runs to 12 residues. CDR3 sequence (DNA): TGCAGCGTGGCGACAGGGTTGGAGACCCAGTACTTC. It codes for CSVATGLETQYF. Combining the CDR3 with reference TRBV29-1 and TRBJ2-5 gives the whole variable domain SAVISQKPSRDICQRGTSLTIQCQVDSQVTMMFWYRQQPGQSLTLIATANQGSEATYESGFVIDKFPISRPNLTFSTLTVSNMSPEDSSIYLCSVATGLETQYFGPGTRLLVL.

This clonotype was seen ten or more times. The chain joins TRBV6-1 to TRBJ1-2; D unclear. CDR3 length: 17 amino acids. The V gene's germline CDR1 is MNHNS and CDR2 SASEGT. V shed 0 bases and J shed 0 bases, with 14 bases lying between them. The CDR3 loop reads CASSEASPQESNYGYTF. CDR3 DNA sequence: TGTGCCAGCAGTGAAGCGAGCCCGCAGGAGTCTAACTATGGCTACACCTTC.

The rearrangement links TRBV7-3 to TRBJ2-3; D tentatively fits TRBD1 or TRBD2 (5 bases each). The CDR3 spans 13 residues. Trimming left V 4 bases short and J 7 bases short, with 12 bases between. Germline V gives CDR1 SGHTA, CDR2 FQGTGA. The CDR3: CASSSGAHNTQYF. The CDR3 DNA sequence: TGTGCCAGCAGCTCCGGGGCCCATAATACGCAGTATTTT.

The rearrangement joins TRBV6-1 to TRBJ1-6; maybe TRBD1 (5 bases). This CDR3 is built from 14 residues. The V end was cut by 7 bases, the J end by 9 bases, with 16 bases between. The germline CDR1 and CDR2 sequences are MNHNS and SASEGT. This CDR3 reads CASIRGDRSSPLHF. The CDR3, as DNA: TGTGCCAGCATTAGAGGGGACCGGTCTTCACCCCTCCACTTT.